This is a list of T cell receptor beta chains from one sample in a study of blood T cell repertoires in COVID-19. Produced via immunoSEQ multiplex PCR; TCRdb's table is partial and in-frame only. The data show 350,000 to 450,000 clones, with 85% to 90% seen just once and 1.7% held by the top ten. The sequenced sample consisted of PBMCs or T cells enriched from blood (not recorded which). These receptors originate from a woman aged 30 to 39 who had recovered from COVID-19. CDR3s include the opening cysteine and the closing phenylalanine or tryptophan. D genes are given only for firm matches. Only some rows state a clone size, as once, few, many or a class for expanded clones.

v_call,j_call,clone_size,d_call,cdr3_aa,cdr3_nt
TRBV19,TRBJ2-3,NA,NA,CASSMMSSLADTQYF,TGTGCCAGTAGTATGATGTCGAGTCTAGCAGATACGCAGTATTTT
TRBV19,TRBJ1-5,NA,NA,CASSIEGGSYRQPQHF,TGTGCCAGTAGTATAGAGGGTGGGAGTTATCGGCAGCCCCAGCATTTT
TRBV7-9,TRBJ2-7,NA,NA,CGQNGYPYEQYF,TGTGGGCAGAATGGTTATCCGTACGAGCAGTACTTC
TRBV9,TRBJ2-5,NA,TRBD2,CASSVGRKRESQETQYF,TGTGCCAGCAGCGTAGGGCGTAAGCGGGAGTCCCAAGAGACCCAGTACTTC
TRBV24-1,TRBJ2-1,NA,NA,CATSVSSRSSYNEQFF,TGTGCCACCAGTGTTAGTAGCCGGAGCTCCTACAATGAGCAGTTCTTC
TRBV3-1/TRBV3-2,TRBJ1-5,NA,NA,CASSQVAGRDQPQHF,TGTGCCAGCAGCCAAGTAGCAGGGAGGGACCAGCCCCAGCATTTT
TRBV28,TRBJ2-1,NA,TRBD1,CASRRGTGDNEQFF,TGTGCCAGCAGACGCGGGACAGGGGACAATGAGCAGTTCTTC
TRBV12-2,TRBJ1-5,NA,NA,CASRLVGGSVPVSNQPQHF,TGTGCAAGTCGCTTAGTCGGGGGGTCAGTTCCCGTTAGCAATCAGCCCCAGCATTTT
TRBV6-6,TRBJ2-2,NA,TRBD1,CASSDRGRTGELFF,TGTGCCAGCAGTGACAGGGGTCGTACCGGGGAGCTGTTTTTT
TRBV7-2,TRBJ1-2,NA,NA,CASSLRGAHGYTF,TGTGCCAGCAGCCTCCGGGGGGCACATGGCTACACCTTC
TRBV5-1,TRBJ1-6,few,TRBD1,CASSYGDRGSSYNSPLHF,TGCGCCAGCAGCTATGGAGACAGGGGGAGCTCCTATAATTCACCCCTCCACTTT
TRBV4-1,TRBJ2-7,NA,NA,CASSQVNREGDEQYF,TGCGCCAGCAGCCAAGTTAACAGGGAGGGTGACGAGCAGTACTTC
TRBV11-3,TRBJ2-2,NA,TRBD2,CASSFSGRAWGGELFF,TGTGCCAGCAGCTTCAGCGGGAGGGCCTGGGGCGGGGAGCTGTTTTTT
TRBV4-1,TRBJ1-3,NA,NA,CASSQDDRSGSGNTIYF,TGCGCCAGCAGCCAAGATGACAGGTCGGGGTCTGGAAACACCATATATTTT
TRBV7-3,TRBJ2-1,once,TRBD1,CASSLDRGGYNEQFF,TGTGCCAGCAGCTTAGACAGGGGAGGCTACAATGAGCAGTTCTTC
TRBV18,TRBJ2-1,NA,TRBD1,CASSQSGDNRDRVRSVEQFF,TGTGCCAGCTCACAATCCGGAGATAACCGGGACAGGGTTCGGAGTGTTGAGCAGTTCTTC
TRBV19,TRBJ2-1,NA,NA,CASGREVYNEQFF,TGTGCCAGTGGAAGGGAGGTCTACAATGAGCAGTTCTTC
TRBV5-6,TRBJ1-2,NA,TRBD1,CASSPVPGQGAGGYTF,TGTGCCAGCAGCCCGGTGCCGGGACAGGGGGCGGGTGGCTACACCTTC
TRBV7-5,TRBJ1-2,NA,NA,CARSYEPDTYYGYTF,TGTGCCAGAAGCTATGAACCGGACACTTACTATGGCTACACCTTC
TRBV12-3/TRBV12-4,TRBJ1-1,NA,TRBD1,CASSLGQGASAFF,TGTGCCAGCAGTTTAGGACAGGGGGCGAGCGCTTTCTTT
TRBV10-1,TRBJ2-7,NA,NA,CASRGSIGDCSDEQYF,TGCGCCAGCAGGGGTAGCATAGGGGACTGCAGCGACGAGCAGTACTTC
TRBV2,TRBJ1-6,NA,TRBD1,CASRIGTANNSPLHF,TGTGCCAGCAGGATTGGGACAGCTAATAATTCACCCCTCCACTTT
TRBV9,TRBJ2-7,NA,NA,CASSVALRKSLNERPYEQYF,TGTGCCAGCAGCGTAGCTTTGAGGAAGAGTCTCAACGAAAGGCCCTACGAGCAGTACTTC
TRBV5-1,TRBJ1-1,few,TRBD1,CASSLDRGNTEAFF,TGCGCCAGCAGCTTGGACAGGGGGAACACTGAAGCTTTCTTT
TRBV5-8,TRBJ1-1,NA,NA,CASSLILGRGTEAFF,TGTGCCAGCAGCTTGATTCTGGGTAGGGGCACTGAAGCTTTCTTT
TRBV6-1,TRBJ2-7,NA,TRBD2,CASSEARLAGAYPPYEQYF,TGTGCCAGCAGTGAAGCGCGACTAGCGGGGGCATACCCTCCCTACGAGCAGTACTTC
TRBV27,TRBJ1-5,NA,NA,CASKVSAGYNQPQHF,TGTGCCAGCAAAGTTTCAGCGGGCTACAATCAGCCCCAGCATTTT
TRBV27,TRBJ1-5,few,NA,CASSLRGNQPQHF,TGTGCCAGCAGTCTTCGTGGCAATCAGCCCCAGCATTTT